This T cell receptor beta chain derives from a study of blood T cell repertoires in COVID-19. As for the study in general: COVID-19 samples, acute and convalescent, were from the United States, Italy and Spain. The analysed material was cDNA or gDNA that came from T cells, B-cell-depleted T cells, or PBMCs.

Allocation to cohorts depended on clinical history reported by the participants. Exposed participants came across a COVID-19 case within 2 weeks before study entry. Profiled with immunoSEQ multiplex PCR; TCRdb holds only in-frame clones, not every one. The profile shows over 350,000 clones, roughly nine tenths of them singletons. The origin of this receptor is a woman aged 40-49 years who had been exposed to COVID-19. The sample taken for sequencing was PBMCs or T cells enriched from blood (not recorded which).

CDR3 sequence (DNA): TGTGCCAGCGGTGGGAGGTCGAACACTGAAGCTTTCTTT. Residues: CASGGRSNTEAFF. This chain links TRBV11-3 with TRBJ1-1; D not certain. This CDR3 region has 13 residues. Deletions cut 8 bases from V and 1 base from J, with 11 bases between. The germline gives CDR1 SGHNT, CDR2 YENEEA. The complete variable domain, with remaining parts taken from reference TRBV11-3 and TRBJ1-1, reads EAGVVQSPRYKIIEKKQPVAFWCNPISGHNTLYWYLQNLGQGPELLIRYENEEAVDDSQLPKDRFSAERLKGVDSTLKIQPAELGDSAVYLCASGGRSNTEAFFGQGTRLTVV.